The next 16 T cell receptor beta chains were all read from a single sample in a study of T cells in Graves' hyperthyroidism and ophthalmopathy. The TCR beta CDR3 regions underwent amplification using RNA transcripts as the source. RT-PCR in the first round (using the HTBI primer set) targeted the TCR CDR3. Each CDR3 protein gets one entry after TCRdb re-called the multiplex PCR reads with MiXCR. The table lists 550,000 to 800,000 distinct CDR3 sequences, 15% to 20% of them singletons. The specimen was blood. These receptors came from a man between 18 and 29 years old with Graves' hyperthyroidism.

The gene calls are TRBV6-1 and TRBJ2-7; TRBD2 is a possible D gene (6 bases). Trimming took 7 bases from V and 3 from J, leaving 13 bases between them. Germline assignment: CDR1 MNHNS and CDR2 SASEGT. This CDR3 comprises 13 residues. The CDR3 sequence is CASMTGVIYEQYF. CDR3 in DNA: TGTGCCAGCATGACGGGAGTCATCTACGAGCAGTACTTC.

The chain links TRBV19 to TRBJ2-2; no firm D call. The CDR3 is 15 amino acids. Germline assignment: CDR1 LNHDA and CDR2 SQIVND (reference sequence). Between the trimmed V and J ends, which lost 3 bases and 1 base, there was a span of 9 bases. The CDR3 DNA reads TGTGCCAGTAGTATCTTGAGTGGGAACACCGGGGAGCTGTTTTTT. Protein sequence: CASSILSGNTGELFF. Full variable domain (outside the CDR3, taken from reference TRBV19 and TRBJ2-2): DGGITQSPKYLFRKEGQNVTLSCEQNLNHDAMYWYRQDPGQGLRLIYYSQIVNDFQKGDIAEGYSVSREKKESFPLTVTSAQKNPTAFYLCASSILSGNTGELFFGEGSRLTVL.

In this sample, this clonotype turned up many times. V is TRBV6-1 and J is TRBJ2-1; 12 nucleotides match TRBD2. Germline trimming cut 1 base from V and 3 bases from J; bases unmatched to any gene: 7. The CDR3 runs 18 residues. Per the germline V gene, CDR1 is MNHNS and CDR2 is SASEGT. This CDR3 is CASSEGEGLAGYYNEQFF. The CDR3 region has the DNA TGTGCCAGCAGTGAAGGGGAAGGACTAGCGGGATACTACAATGAGCAGTTCTTC.

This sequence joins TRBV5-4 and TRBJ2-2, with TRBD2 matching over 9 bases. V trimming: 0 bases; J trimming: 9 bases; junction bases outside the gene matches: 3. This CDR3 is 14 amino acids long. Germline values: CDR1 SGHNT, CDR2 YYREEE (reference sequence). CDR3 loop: CASSLDSGSRELFF. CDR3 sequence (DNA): TGTGCCAGCAGCTTGGATAGCGGGAGCCGGGAGCTGTTTTTT.

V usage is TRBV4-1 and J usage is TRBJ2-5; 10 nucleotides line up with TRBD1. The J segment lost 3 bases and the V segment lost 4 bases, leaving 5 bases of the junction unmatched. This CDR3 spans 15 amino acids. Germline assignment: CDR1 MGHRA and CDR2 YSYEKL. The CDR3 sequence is CASSRPGQGKETQYF. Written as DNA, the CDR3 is TGCGCCAGCAGCCGACCGGGACAGGGGAAAGAGACCCAGTACTTC.

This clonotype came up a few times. This chain's CDR3 is CSARFSGGPGDTQYF. As DNA, the CDR3 is TGCAGTGCTAGGTTTAGCGGGGGGCCAGGGGATACGCAGTATTTT. The chain employs TRBV20-1 and TRBJ2-3, with TRBD2 matching 10 bases. Germline values: CDR1 DFQATT, CDR2 SNEGSKA (reference sequence). V lost 3 bases, J lost 6 bases, and 9 bases stayed unmatched. There are 15 residues in the CDR3.

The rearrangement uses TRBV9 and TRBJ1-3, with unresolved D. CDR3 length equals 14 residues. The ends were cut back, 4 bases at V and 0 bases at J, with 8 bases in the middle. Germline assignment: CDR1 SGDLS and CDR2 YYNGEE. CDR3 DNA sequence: TGTGCCAGCAGCACCTTGAGCTCTGGAAACACCATATATTTT. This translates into CASSTLSSGNTIYF.

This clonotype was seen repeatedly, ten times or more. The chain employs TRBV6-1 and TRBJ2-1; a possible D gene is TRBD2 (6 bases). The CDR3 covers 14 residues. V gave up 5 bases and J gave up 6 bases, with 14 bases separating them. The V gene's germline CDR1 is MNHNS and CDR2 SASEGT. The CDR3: CASSYQLAFNEQFF. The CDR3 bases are TGTGCCAGCAGTTACCAACTAGCATTCAATGAGCAGTTCTTC.

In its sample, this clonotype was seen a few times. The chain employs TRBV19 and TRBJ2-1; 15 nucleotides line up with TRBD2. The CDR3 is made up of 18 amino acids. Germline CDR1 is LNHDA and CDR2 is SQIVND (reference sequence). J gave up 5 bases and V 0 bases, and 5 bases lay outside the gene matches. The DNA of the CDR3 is TGTGCCAGTAGTATAGATGGGACTAGCGGGAGGTTACACAATGAGCAGTTCTTC. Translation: CASSIDGTSGRLHNEQFF.

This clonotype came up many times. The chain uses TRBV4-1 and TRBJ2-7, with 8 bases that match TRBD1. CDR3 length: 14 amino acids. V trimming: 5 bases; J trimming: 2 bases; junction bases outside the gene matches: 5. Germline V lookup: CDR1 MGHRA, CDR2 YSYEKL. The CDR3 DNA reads TGCGCCAGCAGCACCCGACAGGGGACCTACGAGCAGTACTTC. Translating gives CASSTRQGTYEQYF.

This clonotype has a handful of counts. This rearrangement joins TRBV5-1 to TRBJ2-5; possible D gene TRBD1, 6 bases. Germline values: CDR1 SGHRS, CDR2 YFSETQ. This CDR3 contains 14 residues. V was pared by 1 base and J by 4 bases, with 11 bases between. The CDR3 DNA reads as TGCGCCAGCAGCTTGAGGACAGATCTAGAGACCCAGTACTTC. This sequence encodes CASSLRTDLETQYF.

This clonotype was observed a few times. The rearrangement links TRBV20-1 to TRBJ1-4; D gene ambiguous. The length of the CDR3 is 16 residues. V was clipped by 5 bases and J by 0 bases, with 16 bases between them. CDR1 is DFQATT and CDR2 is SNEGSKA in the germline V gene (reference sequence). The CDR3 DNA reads TGCAGTGCTTCCCGACGGGGATCTTCAACTAATGAAAAACTGTTTTTT. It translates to CSASRRGSSTNEKLFF.

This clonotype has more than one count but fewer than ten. The CDR3 DNA sequence: TGTGCCAGCAGTTTAGGTTCGGCGGCCCTGCAAGAGACCCAGTACTTC. This translates into CASSLGSAALQETQYF. The chain recombines TRBV12-3 or TRBV12-4 with TRBJ2-5; D unclear. This CDR3 comprises 16 residues. The V end lost 1 base, the J end lost 2 bases, and 14 bases lay between the germline ends.

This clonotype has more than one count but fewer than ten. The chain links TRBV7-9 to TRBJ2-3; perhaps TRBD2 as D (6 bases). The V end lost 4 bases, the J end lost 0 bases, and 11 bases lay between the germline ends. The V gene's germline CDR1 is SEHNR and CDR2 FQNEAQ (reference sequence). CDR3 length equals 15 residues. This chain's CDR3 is CASSSSGTSTDTQYF. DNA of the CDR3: TGTGCCAGCAGCTCCTCCGGGACTAGCACAGATACGCAGTATTTT. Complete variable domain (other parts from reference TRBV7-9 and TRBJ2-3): DTGVSQNPRHKITKRGQNVTFRCDPISEHNRLYWYRQTLGQGPEFLTYFQNEAQLEKSRLLSDRFSAERPKGSFSTLEIQRTEQGDSAMYLCASSSSGTSTDTQYFGPGTRLTVL.

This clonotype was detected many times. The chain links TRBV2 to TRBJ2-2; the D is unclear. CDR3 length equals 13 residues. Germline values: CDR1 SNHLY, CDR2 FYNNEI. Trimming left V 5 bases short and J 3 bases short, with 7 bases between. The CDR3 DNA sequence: TGTGCCAGCAGTTTTGTCTACACCGGGGAGCTGTTTTTT. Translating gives CASSFVYTGELFF.

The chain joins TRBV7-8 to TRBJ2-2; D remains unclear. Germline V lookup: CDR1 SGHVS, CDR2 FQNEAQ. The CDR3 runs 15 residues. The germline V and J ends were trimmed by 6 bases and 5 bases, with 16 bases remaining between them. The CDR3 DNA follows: TGTGCCAGCAGATCCTGGACCGAGAGGACCGGGGAGCTGTTTTTT. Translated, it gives CASRSWTERTGELFF.